This T cell receptor beta chain was sequenced in a study of T cell responses to AZD1222 COVID-19 vaccine. The CDR3 is 11 amino acids. This table comes from immunoSEQ multiplex PCR, and its TCRdb copy is limited to in-frame clones, with some not included. The table shows about 110,000 clones, with 88% occurring only once. A remark on this clone: Compared with germline, one end of the junction differs, possibly owing to a read error.

The specimen was peripheral blood, collected on day 0 of AZD1222 vaccination. The gene calls are TRBV12-3 or TRBV12-4 and TRBJ1-2, with unresolved D. The sequence derives from an adult in good health. CDR3 coding DNA: TGTCCCAGGAACGCTAACTATGGCTACACCTTC. Translation: CPRNANYGYTF.